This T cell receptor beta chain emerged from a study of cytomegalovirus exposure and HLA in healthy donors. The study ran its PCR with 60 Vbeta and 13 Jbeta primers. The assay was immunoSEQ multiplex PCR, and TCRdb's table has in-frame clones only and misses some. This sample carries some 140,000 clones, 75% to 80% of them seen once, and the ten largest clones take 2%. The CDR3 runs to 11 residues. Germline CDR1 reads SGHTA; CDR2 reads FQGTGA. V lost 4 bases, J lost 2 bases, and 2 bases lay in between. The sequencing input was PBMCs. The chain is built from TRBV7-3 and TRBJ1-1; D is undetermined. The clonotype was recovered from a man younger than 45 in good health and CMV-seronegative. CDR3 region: CASSSNTEAFF. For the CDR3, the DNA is TGTGCCAGCAGCTCAAACACTGAAGCTTTCTTT.